This T cell receptor beta chain was sequenced in a study of cytotoxic CD8 clonotypes in ibrutinib-treated CLL. About the research overall: The patient breakdown showed around 10 relapsed/refractory and around 16 treatment-naive cases, with under 18 IGHV unmutated. Partial responses totalled roughly 24 and complete responses 2; after median around 72 months, roughly 14 remained remitted and about twelve progressed. Samples averaged approximately 260,000 productive templates and 90,000 to 100,000 productive rearrangements.

The CDR3 loop spans 13 amino acids. The germline V and J ends were trimmed by 0 bases and 6 bases, with 9 bases remaining between them. Assay used: immunoSEQ multiplex PCR; TCRdb lists only in-frame clones, some missing. The sample lists approximately 50,000 clones, less than 70% occurring once. This clonotype was obtained from a human donor with chronic lymphocytic leukemia. V and J are TRBV23-1 and TRBJ2-7; D is unresolved. TRBV23-1 is an ORF, with its function uncertain. The specimen was PBMCs, collected after 12 months of ibrutinib treatment. The CDR3 DNA reads TGCGCCAGCAGTCAATCGAGAAACCCCGAGCAGTACTTC. The encoded protein is CASSQSRNPEQYF.